The next 21 T cell receptor beta chains were all read from a single sample in a study of blood T cell repertoires in COVID-19. Measured with immunoSEQ multiplex PCR; TCRdb has only the in-frame clones, and not every one. The table has approximately 58,000 clones, 75% to 90% seen once. The sample comprised peripheral blood. These receptors were collected from a man aged 55 to 70 with COVID-19, enrolled during active disease.

The rearrangement joins TRBV18 to TRBJ2-2, with 7 bases lining up with TRBD1. CDR3 size: 16 residues. The germline V gene has CDR1 KGHSH and CDR2 LQKENI. The junction had 8 bases not matched to a gene; V was cut back by 3 bases and J by 4 bases. In DNA form, the CDR3 reads TGTGCCAGCTCACCGCAGGACAGGTCTGGCACCGGGGAGCTGTTTTTT. The encoded protein is CASSPQDRSGTGELFF. Drawing the rest from reference TRBV18 and TRBJ2-2, the complete variable domain is NAGVMQNPRHLVRRRGQEARLRCSPMKGHSHVYWYRQLPEEGLKFMVYLQKENIIDESGMPKERFSAEFPKEGPSILRIQQVVRGDSAAYFCASSPQDRSGTGELFFGEGSRLTVL.

The DNA for the CDR3 is TGTGCCAGCAGCCCACAGAGCGAAAAACTGTTTTTT. Its translation is CASSPQSEKLFF. The rearrangement links TRBV4-2 to TRBJ1-4; D is uncertain. CDR1 and CDR2 from the germline V gene are LGHNA and YNFKEQ. V was shortened by 4 bases and J by 8 bases, with 8 bases between the two germline ends. The CDR3 totals 12 residues.

This clone was detected only once. The chain employs TRBV10-3 and TRBJ1-2; 9 bases fit TRBD1. Trimming removed 4 bases from V and 14 bases from J; junction bases left unmatched: 11. This CDR3 comprises 13 residues. Germline lookup yields CDR1 ENHRY and CDR2 SYGVKD. CDR3 sequence reads: CAISAPTGGAGTF. Here the CDR3 DNA reads TGTGCCATCAGTGCGCCCACAGGGGGCGCTGGGACCTTC.

The genes are TRBV9 and TRBJ1-2; 8 positions agree with TRBD1. Germline values: CDR1 SGDLS, CDR2 YYNGEE. V dropped 4 bases and J dropped 0; count of bases not matched to a gene: 14. The CDR3 contains 18 residues. CDR3 protein: CASSPRGAGGFSNYGYTF. The CDR3 nucleotides are TGTGCCAGCAGCCCTCGGGGAGCAGGGGGCTTCTCTAACTATGGCTACACCTTC. Drawing the rest from reference TRBV9 and TRBJ1-2, the complete variable domain is DSGVTQTPKHLITATGQRVTLRCSPRSGDLSVYWYQQSLDQGLQFLIQYYNGEERAKGNILERFSAQQFPDLHSELNLSSLELGDSALYFCASSPRGAGGFSNYGYTFGSGTRLTVV.

The rearrangement joins TRBV18 to TRBJ1-5; weak D call: TRBD1 (5 bases). There are 17 residues in the CDR3. Germline CDR1 is KGHSH and CDR2 is LQKENI. Between the trimmed V and J ends, which lost 0 bases and 2 bases, there was a span of 14 bases. CDR3 nucleotides: TGTGCCAGCTCACCACCCCGAGGAGGGGATGGCAATCAGCCCCAGCATTTT. This encodes CASSPPRGGDGNQPQHF.

This chain connects TRBV5-6 to TRBJ1-1; 8 bases line up with TRBD1. The CDR3 has 14 residues. Germline V gene lookup returns CDR1 SGHDT and CDR2 YYEEEE. The J segment lost 5 bases and the V segment lost 5 bases, leaving 8 bases of the junction unmatched. CDR3 coding DNA: TGTGCCAGCAGACGACGGACAGGGAGTACTGAAGCTTTCTTT. Residues: CASRRRTGSTEAFF.

J is TRBJ2-3 and V is TRBV7-2; 9 nucleotides align to TRBD2. This CDR3 is 15 amino acids long. J gave up 4 bases and V 5 bases, and 7 bases lay outside the gene matches. From germline, CDR1 is SGHTA and CDR2 FQGNSA. The CDR3 DNA follows: TGTGCCAGCAGCCGTATAGCGGGAGAAGCAGATACGCAGTATTTT. Translation: CASSRIAGEADTQYF.

The genes are TRBV2 and TRBJ1-2; a weak D match, TRBD1 (6 bases). Germline loops: CDR1 SNHLY, CDR2 FYNNEI. V gave up 9 bases and J gave up 8 bases, with 19 bases separating them. The CDR3 covers 13 residues. The CDR3 DNA sequence: TGTGCCAGTGGGTTTTCAGGGGCACTGGGCTACACCTTC. As protein: CASGFSGALGYTF.

J is TRBJ2-7 and V is TRBV10-3, with D uncertain. Germline assignment: CDR1 ENHRY and CDR2 SYGVKD. Deletions cut 3 bases from V and 4 bases from J, with 7 bases between. The CDR3 length is 12 residues. This CDR3 is CAISEVEYEQYF. CDR3 nucleotides: TGTGCCATCAGTGAAGTTGAGTACGAGCAGTACTTC.

In this sample, this clone turned up a few times. The rearrangement uses TRBV15 and TRBJ2-5; a possible D gene is TRBD1 (6 bases). Trimming cost V 5 bases and J 0 bases, with 13 bases left between them. Germline V gives CDR1 LNHNV, CDR2 YYDKDF (reference sequence). CDR3 size: 15 residues. CDR3 residues: CATSRGQLHQETQYF. Written as DNA, the CDR3 is TGTGCCACCAGCCGGGGACAATTACACCAAGAGACCCAGTACTTC.

CDR3 coding DNA: TGTGCCATCAGCCGACAGCCGGGACTAGCGGGAGCCGATGCAGATACGCAGTATTTT. Protein: CAISRQPGLAGADADTQYF. The V and J genes are TRBV10-3 and TRBJ2-3, with 14 bases lining up with TRBD2. Germline V CDR1 and CDR2: ENHRY, SYGVKD. The CDR3 covers 19 residues. V trimming: 6 bases; J trimming: 4 bases; junction bases outside the gene matches: 15.

The chain employs TRBV6-1 and TRBJ2-5, with TRBD2 matching over 10 bases. The CDR3 length is 16 residues. V was clipped by 4 bases and J by 2 bases; unmatched bases: 7. CDR1 is MNHNS, CDR2 SASEGT, per germline. CDR3 bases: TGTGCCAGCAGTGCCGGTAGCGGGGGGCCGCAAGAGACCCAGTACTTC. Translation: CASSAGSGGPQETQYF.

The rearrangement joins TRBV19 to TRBJ2-1; TRBD2 agrees at 9 bases. The length of the CDR3 is 17 residues. Trimming took 3 bases from V and 5 from J; bases not matched to a gene: 11. The germline CDR1 and CDR2 sequences are LNHDA and SQIVND (reference sequence). The CDR3 region has the DNA TGTGCCAGTAGTATTTCGGCCATTAGCGGGGGTGACAATGAGCAGTTCTTC. This sequence encodes CASSISAISGGDNEQFF.

The V gene is TRBV6-5, the J gene TRBJ2-5, with TRBD1 identical over 8 bases. CDR1 and CDR2 (germline): MNHEY, SVGAGI. The CDR3 length is 14 residues. V lost 4 bases to trimming and J lost 7 bases; unmatched junction nucleotides: 8. CDR3 sequence: CASSLGTGSGTQYF. CDR3 nucleotide sequence: TGTGCCAGCAGTTTAGGGACAGGTTCGGGGACCCAGTACTTC.

The chain links TRBV27 to TRBJ1-6; TRBD1 matches at 9 bases. This CDR3 region has 14 residues. After removal of 3 bases from V and 7 bases from J, the junction contained 1 base not matched to a gene. The germline gives CDR1 MNHEY, CDR2 SMNVEV (reference sequence). CDR3: CASSFGQGNSPLHF. CDR3 in DNA: TGTGCCAGCAGTTTTGGACAGGGGAATTCACCCCTCCACTTT.

The table lists this clone with a count of one. The chain has TRBV5-1 and TRBJ1-3, with D possibly TRBD1 on 6 matching bases. Germline lookup yields CDR1 SGHRS and CDR2 YFSETQ. The CDR3 extends over 16 amino acids. V was trimmed by 0 bases and J by 7 bases, leaving 17 bases between them. The chain's CDR3 is CASSLADRLVNNTIYF. CDR3 sequence (DNA): TGCGCCAGCAGCTTGGCCGACAGGCTAGTTAACAACACCATATATTTT.

CDR3 DNA sequence: TGCGCCAGCAGCTTCACCGGGACAGGGACGCTCTACGAGCAGTACTTC. Translation gives CASSFTGTGTLYEQYF. The V gene is TRBV5-1, the J gene TRBJ2-7, with 9 bases that match TRBD1. CDR1 and CDR2 from the germline V gene are SGHRS and YFSETQ. The CDR3 has 16 amino acids. V lost 2 bases to trimming and J lost 3 bases; unmatched junction nucleotides: 9.

The V gene is TRBV11-2, the J gene TRBJ1-1, with a tentative D call TRBD1 (5 bases). Between the trimmed V and J ends, which lost 3 bases and 5 bases, there was a span of 10 bases. The germline gives CDR1 SGHAT, CDR2 FQNNGV. This CDR3 is built from 13 residues. CDR3 DNA: TGTGCCAGCAGCTTCGGCACAGGTACTGAAGCTTTCTTT. As protein: CASSFGTGTEAFF.

The genes are TRBV5-1 and TRBJ1-6; 9 bases map to TRBD1. Germline lookup yields CDR1 SGHRS and CDR2 YFSETQ. This CDR3 contains 18 residues. V dropped 6 bases and J dropped 5; count of bases not matched to a gene: 15. The CDR3 here is CASTALQGARYDNSPLHF. In DNA, the CDR3 is TGCGCCAGCACCGCCCTACAGGGGGCCCGGTACGATAATTCACCCCTCCACTTT.

The chain combines TRBV29-1 with TRBJ1-2, with D maybe TRBD1 (5 bases). CDR3 length equals 14 residues. V lost 5 bases and J lost 8, with 21 bases in between. Germline V CDR1 and CDR2: SQVTM, ANQGSEA. The CDR3 bases are TGCAGCGTTCCCACGGGCAGCCGCTGGGGCGGCTACACCTTC. As protein: CSVPTGSRWGGYTF.

V gene TRBV5-1 combines with J gene TRBJ2-3, with D perhaps TRBD2 (7 bases). V was clipped by 1 base and J by 1 base, with 13 bases between them. The germline gives CDR1 SGHRS, CDR2 YFSETQ. The CDR3 loop spans 16 amino acids. The chain's CDR3 is CASSLFGGAGTDTQYF. DNA of the CDR3: TGCGCCAGCAGCTTGTTTGGGGGGGCCGGCACAGATACGCAGTATTTT.